The sample holds one count of the clone carrying this TCR beta chain. Its target is unknown. The sample belongs to a study of cytotoxic CD8 clonotypes in ibrutinib-treated CLL. For the study at large: Overall, 25 or so responses were partial and 2 complete; following median roughly six years, around 15 patients stayed remitted and 12 progressed. Study-level results: T-cell clonality at baseline went above that of age-matched healthy donors and rose and fell with circulating CD8+ T-cell counts.

The CDR3 runs 17 residues. In germline, CDR1 is MNHEY, CDR2 SMNVEV (reference sequence). Trimming at V came to 3 bases and at J to 0 bases, leaving 4 bases not matched to a gene. The assay was immunoSEQ multiplex PCR, and TCRdb's table has in-frame clones only and misses some. The data contain 45,000 to 50,000 clones, approximately 50% of them seen just once; the ten biggest clones take up 30% to 35%. This chain uses TRBV27 with TRBJ1-4; the match to TRBD1 covers 10 bases. This sequence originates from a human donor with chronic lymphocytic leukemia. Sequenced material: PBMCs, taken after 12 months of ibrutinib treatment. CDR3 nucleotides: TGTGCCAGCAGTTTTCGCGGACAGGGGGCAACTAATGAAAAACTGTTTTTT. Its translation: CASSFRGQGATNEKLFF. The full variable domain, rest sourced from reference TRBV27 and TRBJ1-4, is EAQVTQNPRYLITVTGKKLTVTCSQNMNHEYMSWYRQDPGLGLRQIYYSMNVEVTDKGDVPEGYKVSRKEKRNFPLILESPSPNQTSLYFCASSFRGQGATNEKLFFGSGTQLSVL.